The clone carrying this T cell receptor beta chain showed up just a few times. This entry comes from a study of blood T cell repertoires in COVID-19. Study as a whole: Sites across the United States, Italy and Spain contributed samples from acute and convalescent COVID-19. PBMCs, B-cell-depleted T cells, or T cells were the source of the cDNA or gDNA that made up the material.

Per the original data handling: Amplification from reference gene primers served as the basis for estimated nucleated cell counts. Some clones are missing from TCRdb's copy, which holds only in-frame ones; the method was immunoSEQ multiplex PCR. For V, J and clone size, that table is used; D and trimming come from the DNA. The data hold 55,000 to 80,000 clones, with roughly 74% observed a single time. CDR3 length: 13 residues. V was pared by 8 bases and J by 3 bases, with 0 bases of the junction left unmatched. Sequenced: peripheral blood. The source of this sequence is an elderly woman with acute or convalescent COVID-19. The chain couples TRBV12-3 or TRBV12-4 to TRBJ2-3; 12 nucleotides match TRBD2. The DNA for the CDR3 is TGTGCCAGCGGGACTAGCGGGACAGATACGCAGTATTTT. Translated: CASGTSGTDTQYF.